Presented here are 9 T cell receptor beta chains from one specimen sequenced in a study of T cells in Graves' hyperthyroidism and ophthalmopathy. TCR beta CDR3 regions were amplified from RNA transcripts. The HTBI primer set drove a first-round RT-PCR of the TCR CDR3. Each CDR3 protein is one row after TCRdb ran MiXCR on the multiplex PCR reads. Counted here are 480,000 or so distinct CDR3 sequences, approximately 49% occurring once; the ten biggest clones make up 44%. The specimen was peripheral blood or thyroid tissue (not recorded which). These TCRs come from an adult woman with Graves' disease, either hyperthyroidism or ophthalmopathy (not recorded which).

CDR3 loop: CASSEGEIQPQYF. DNA of the CDR3: TGTGCCAGCAGTGAAGGGGAAATTCAGCCCCAGTACTTC. V is TRBV2 and J is TRBJ2-5, with no clear D. This CDR3 has 13 amino acids. V dropped 1 base and J dropped 9 bases, with 12 bases sitting between them. Germline V CDR1 and CDR2: SNHLY, FYNNEI.

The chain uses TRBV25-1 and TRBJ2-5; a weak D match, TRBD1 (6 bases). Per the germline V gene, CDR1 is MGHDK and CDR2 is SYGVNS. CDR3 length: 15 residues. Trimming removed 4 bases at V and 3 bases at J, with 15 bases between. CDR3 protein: CASSGWAPGEETQYF. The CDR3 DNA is TGTGCCAGCAGTGGCTGGGCTCCAGGGGAAGAGACCCAGTACTTC.

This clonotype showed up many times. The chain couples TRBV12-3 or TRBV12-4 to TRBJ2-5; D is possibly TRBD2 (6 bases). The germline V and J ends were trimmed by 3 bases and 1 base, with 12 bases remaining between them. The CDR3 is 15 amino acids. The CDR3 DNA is TGTGCCAGCAGTTTTGGAAGCGGGCCCCAAGAGACCCAGTACTTC. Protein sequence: CASSFGSGPQETQYF.

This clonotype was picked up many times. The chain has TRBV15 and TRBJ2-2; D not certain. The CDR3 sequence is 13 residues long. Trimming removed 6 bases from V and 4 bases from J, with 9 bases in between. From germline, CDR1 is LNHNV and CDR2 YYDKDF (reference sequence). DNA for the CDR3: TGTGCCACCAGAGTTACAAGCACCGGGGAGCTGTTTTTT. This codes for CATRVTSTGELFF.

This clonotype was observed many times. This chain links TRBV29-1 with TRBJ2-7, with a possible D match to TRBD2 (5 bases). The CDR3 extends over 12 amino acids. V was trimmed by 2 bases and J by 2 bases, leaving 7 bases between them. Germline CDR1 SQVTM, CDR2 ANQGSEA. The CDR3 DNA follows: TGCAGCGTTGAACTGGGAGCCTACGAGCAGTACTTC. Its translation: CSVELGAYEQYF.

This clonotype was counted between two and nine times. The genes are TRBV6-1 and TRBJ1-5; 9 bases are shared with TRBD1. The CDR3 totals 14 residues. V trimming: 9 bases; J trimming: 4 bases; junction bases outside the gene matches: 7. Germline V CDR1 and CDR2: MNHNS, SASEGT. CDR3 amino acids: CASLLGTGNQPQHF. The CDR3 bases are TGTGCCAGTCTTCTCGGGACAGGGAATCAGCCCCAGCATTTT.

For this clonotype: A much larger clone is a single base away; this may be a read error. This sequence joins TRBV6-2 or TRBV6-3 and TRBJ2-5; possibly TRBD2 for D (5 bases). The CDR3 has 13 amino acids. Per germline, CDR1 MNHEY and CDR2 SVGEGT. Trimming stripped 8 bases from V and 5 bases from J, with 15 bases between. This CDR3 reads CASGWERSETQYF. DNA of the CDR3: TGTGCCAGCGGGTGGGAGAGATCGGAGACCCAGTACTTC.

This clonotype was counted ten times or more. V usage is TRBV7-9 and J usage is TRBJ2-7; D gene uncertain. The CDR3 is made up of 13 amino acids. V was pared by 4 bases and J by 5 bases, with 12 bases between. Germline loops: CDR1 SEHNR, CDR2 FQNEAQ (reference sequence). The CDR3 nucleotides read TGTGCCAGCAGCTCCTCCGGCCTAGACGAGCAGTACTTC. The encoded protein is CASSSSGLDEQYF.

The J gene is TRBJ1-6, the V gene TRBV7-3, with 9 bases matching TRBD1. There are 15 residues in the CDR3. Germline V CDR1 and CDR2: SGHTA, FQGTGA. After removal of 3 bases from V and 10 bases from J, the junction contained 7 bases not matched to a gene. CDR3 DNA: TGTGCCAGCAGCTTCTACGGACAGGGGCGCTCACCCCTCCACTTT. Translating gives CASSFYGQGRSPLHF.